In this sample, the clone carrying this TCR beta chain turned up once. This sample was included in a study of shared T cell receptors in the human thymus. Here immunoSEQ multiplex PCR was the method, and the copy in TCRdb shows in-frame clones only, minus some. The sample includes about 660,000 clones, more than 75% of them seen just once. Trimming stripped 2 bases from V and 3 bases from J, with 3 bases between. The CDR3 covers 12 residues. Germline V gene data show CDR1 as MDHEN and CDR2 as SYDVKM. This same sample was also taken into another study, of human thymus T cells.

The sample consisted of thymocytes. The genes are TRBV28 and TRBJ2-3; D ambiguous. This clonotype was obtained from a boy younger than two with a congenital heart defect. As DNA, the CDR3 is TGTGCCAGCAGTTTAACTACAGATACGCAGTATTTT. Residues: CASSLTTDTQYF.